This section outlines one T cell receptor (beta chain) sequence together with its context. What antigen it recognizes has not been identified. No much larger clone exists at a distance of one base, and base qualities are not known. There are 18 amino acids in the CDR3, from cysteine to phenylalanine inclusive. The CDR3 DNA has 54 bases and is translated from base 1. Trimming accounts for 6 bases at V and 0 bases at J, while the number of junction bases matched to no gene is 15. Reading the germline V gene (reference sequence) gives CDR1 MNHEY and CDR2 SMNVEV. Enrolling through a virtual design, the prospective study's participants ranged in age from roughly 18 to 95 years and lived across some 23 United States geographic areas. Cohort assignment in the prospective study relied on participant-reported clinical history from a screening survey and a study questionnaire. Recovered participants in ImmuneRACE Cohort 3 were defined as having two consecutive negative NP/OP PCR tests, clearance from a healthcare professional, or resolution of symptoms. Mobile phlebotomists in the prospective study collected whole blood, serum and a nasopharyngeal or oropharyngeal swab from every participant. Prospective study participants could optionally give additional blood draws and questionnaires over an approximately two-month period. Before DNA extraction, blood samples from the prospective study were shipped at room temperature or frozen.

TCRbeta CDR3 regions were amplified from genomic DNA by means of the immunoSEQ Assay, a bias-controlled multiplex PCR. In the paper's pipeline: The number of nucleated cells in each sample was estimated by amplification of reference gene primers within the assay. To quantify the absolute abundance of each unique TCRbeta CDR3 rearrangement, sequence reads were collapsed and filtered. For each sample, productive Simpson clonality was calculated as the square root of Simpson's diversity index over productive rearrangements. What TCRdb holds here is the immuneACCESS table cut down to in-frame rearrangements. Part of the clones is not present; checked against another copy, under half of the missing clones reflect an unresolved V gene, and the others are unexplained. V, J and clone size are taken as reported in that table, and D and trimming were inferred from the DNA itself. The sample contains about 250,000 clones, 88% of them found a single time. The ten largest clones capture about 3% of the sample.

The sample comes from a study of blood T cell repertoires in COVID-19 (TCRdb year 2020). Looking at the study overall: Samples covering the acute and convalescent phases of COVID-19 were provided by collaborators in the United States, Italy and Spain. The material from the prospective study consisted of cDNA or gDNA derived from T cells, B-cell-depleted T cells, or PBMCs. Subjects who had been exposed to COVID-19, were actively infected with it, or had recovered from it provided the deeply sampled blood TCRbeta repertoires that made up the dataset. The repertoires were released in a freely available public database meant as a resource for research on the immune response to SARS-CoV-2. Samples were obtained from the ongoing ImmuneRACE study (first 160 participants) and from about 1,300 subjects provided by 6 global collaborators. Nearly every sample came with metadata listing a de-identified subject ID, COVID-19 status, age in years and sex. Where available, HLA class I and class II types were obtained from metadata supplied by the sample provider rather than from assay-based typing.

The study at large found these results: Clinical and demographic metadata were provided uncurated, with the amount varying by source and participant.

The TCR sequence derives from a woman aged 50 to 60 who had recovered from COVID-19. Sequencing was done on a sample of PBMCs or T cells enriched from blood (not recorded which). The rearrangement combines TRBV27 with TRBJ2-7; TRBD2 agrees with 9 junctional bases. The DNA sequence reads TGTGCCAGCAGGTCGGTTCATTCTAGCGGGAAGAGCTCCTACGAGCAGTACTTC. Translated, it gives CASRSVHSSGKSSYEQYF.